This T cell receptor beta chain was retrieved from a study of tumor and adjacent non-tumor tissue in lung cancer listed by TCRdb under 2018. In the study overall: By cancer type, the cohort comprised about 13 adenocarcinoma patients, 2 squamous cell carcinoma patients and 1 small cell lung cancer patient. In total, sequencing yielded 125,075,908 productive TCRbeta reads, which works out to an average of about 4.17 million reads per sample. Approximately 31 paired specimens, one tumor and one normal lung sample per patient, were profiled by TCRbeta CDR3 sequencing. Using bulk TCRbeta repertoires from under 17 lung cancer patients, the study set lung tumor tissue side by side with matched distant non-tumor lung tissue. Ages among the approximately 15 patients ranged from roughly 31 to 85 years, there were around ten men and 5 women, and disease was at TNM stage I to III. Study-level results and caveats: TCR diversity was significantly higher in younger patients, and greater tumor TCR diversity was associated with shorter overall survival and shorter disease-free survival. The cohort had only 15 patients, and the authors noted that larger samples and more detailed clinical data are needed. Because peripheral blood was not sequenced, blood TCRbeta repertoires in the lung cancer patients of the study were not examined. Tumor tissue showed significantly greater TCR diversity (inverse Simpson) than normal lung tissue (431.37 vs 166.20, P = 0.0075, Mann-Whitney U test). Neither the sequencing platform nor unique molecular identifiers are mentioned in the methods. The top 100 clones accounted for a significantly larger cumulative portion of the repertoire in normal lung than in tumor tissue.

Libraries were built with multiplex PCR. The sequencer was an Illumina HiSeq 2500. TCRbeta libraries were built by three rounds of nested PCR using primers (Table S4), following protocols modified from ARM-PCR. Before sequencing, PCR products of 200-500 bp were cut from the gel and purified using the QIAquick gel extraction kit. The study's processing was this. Reads were cleaned using Trimmomatic, were merged into complete CDR3 sequences using FLASH, and were assigned to V(D)J germline segments using MiTCR. VDJtools was used to compute clonal diversity as the inverse Simpson's index. In-frame sequences without a premature stop codon were defined as productive reads. The public reads were reprocessed in TCRdb via fastp at Q25 and MiXCR, keeping in-frame beta chains. Each CDR3 protein appears once, grouped with its most common genes and DNA. The V and J calls here are based on TCRdb, not the publication. The sample data list tens of thousands of distinct CDR3 sequences, and just under 60% of these were observed just once. The top ten hold 20% of the sample.

Sequences SGHAT (CDR1) and FQNNGV (CDR2) are obtained from the germline V gene. From the cysteine up to the phenylalanine, the CDR3 has a length of 12 residues. CDR3 DNA only is kept here, 36 bases in frame from base 1. Cut back by 4 bases and 6 bases, the V and J ends lie 10 bases apart. Bulk unsorted tissue served as the source for RNA extraction, and RNA quality was assessed using a NanoDrop ND-1000 and an Agilent 2100. The donors were newly diagnosed lung cancer patients admitted for thoracic surgery in China from August to November 2014 who had not received prior chemotherapy. The study excluded patients who had received radiotherapy or chemotherapy before or who had another cancer at the same time. Pieces of surgical tissue measuring roughly 1-2.1 cm3 were kept in RNAlater solution and stored at -80 degrees C until use. This clonotype is medium-sized (0.01 to 0.1%). No antigen is known for it. No much larger clone exists at a distance of one base, and base qualities are not known.

Sequenced material: lung tumor tissue. The receptor was isolated from a man in his fifties or sixties with non-small cell lung cancer. The rearranged segments are TRBV11-2 and TRBJ2-7, with the D gene uncertain. The DNA sequence follows: TGTGCCAGCAGCTCCACCCCTGGCGAGCAGTACTTC. This gives the protein CASSSTPGEQYF.